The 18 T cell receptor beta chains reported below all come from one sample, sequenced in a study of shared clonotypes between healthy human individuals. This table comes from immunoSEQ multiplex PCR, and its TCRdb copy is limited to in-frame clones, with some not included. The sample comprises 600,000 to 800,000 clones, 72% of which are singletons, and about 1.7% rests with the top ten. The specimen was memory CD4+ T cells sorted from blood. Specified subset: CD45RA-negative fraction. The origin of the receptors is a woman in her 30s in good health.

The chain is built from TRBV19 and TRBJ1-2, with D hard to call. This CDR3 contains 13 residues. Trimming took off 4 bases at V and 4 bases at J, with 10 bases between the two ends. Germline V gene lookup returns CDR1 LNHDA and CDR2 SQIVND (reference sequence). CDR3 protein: CASSKPPSYGYTF. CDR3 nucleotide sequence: TGTGCCAGTAGTAAGCCACCTTCCTATGGCTACACCTTC.

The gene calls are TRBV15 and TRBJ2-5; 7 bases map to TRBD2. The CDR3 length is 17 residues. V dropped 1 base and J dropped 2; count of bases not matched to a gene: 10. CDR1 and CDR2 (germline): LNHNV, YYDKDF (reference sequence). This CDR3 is CATSRVGEGRGQETQYF. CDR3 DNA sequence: TGTGCCACCAGCAGAGTGGGGGAGGGCCGGGGGCAAGAGACCCAGTACTTC.

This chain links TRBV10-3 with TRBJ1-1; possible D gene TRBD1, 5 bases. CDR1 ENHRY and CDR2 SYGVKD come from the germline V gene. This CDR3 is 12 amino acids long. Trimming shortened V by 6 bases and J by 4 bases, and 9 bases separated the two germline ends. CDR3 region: CAIRAGSTEAFF. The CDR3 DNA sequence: TGTGCCATCAGGGCAGGGTCCACTGAAGCTTTCTTT.

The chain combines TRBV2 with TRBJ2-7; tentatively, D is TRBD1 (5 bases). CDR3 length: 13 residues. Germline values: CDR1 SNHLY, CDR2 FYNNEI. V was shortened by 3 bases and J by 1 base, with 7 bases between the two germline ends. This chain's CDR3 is CASSDRGSYEQYF. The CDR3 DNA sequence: TGTGCCAGCAGTGATAGGGGTTCCTACGAGCAGTACTTC.

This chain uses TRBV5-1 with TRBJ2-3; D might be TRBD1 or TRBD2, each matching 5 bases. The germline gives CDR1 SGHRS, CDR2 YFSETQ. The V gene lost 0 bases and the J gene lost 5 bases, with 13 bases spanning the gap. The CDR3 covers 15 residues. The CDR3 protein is CASSLVVSGGDTQYF. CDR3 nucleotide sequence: TGCGCCAGCAGCTTGGTAGTGTCTGGGGGAGATACGCAGTATTTT.

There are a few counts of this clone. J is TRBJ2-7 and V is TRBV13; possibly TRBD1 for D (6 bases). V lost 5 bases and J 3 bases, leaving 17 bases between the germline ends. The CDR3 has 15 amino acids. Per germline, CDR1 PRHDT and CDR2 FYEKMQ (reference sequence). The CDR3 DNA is TGTGCCAGCAGCGTCTCCCCGACAGGAAGCTACGAGCAGTACTTC. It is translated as CASSVSPTGSYEQYF. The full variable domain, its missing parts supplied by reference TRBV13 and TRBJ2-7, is AAGVIQSPRHLIKEKRETATLKCYPIPRHDTVYWYQQGPGQDPQFLISFYEKMQSDKGSIPDRFSAQQFSDYHSELNMSSLELGDSALYFCASSVSPTGSYEQYFGPGTRLTVT.

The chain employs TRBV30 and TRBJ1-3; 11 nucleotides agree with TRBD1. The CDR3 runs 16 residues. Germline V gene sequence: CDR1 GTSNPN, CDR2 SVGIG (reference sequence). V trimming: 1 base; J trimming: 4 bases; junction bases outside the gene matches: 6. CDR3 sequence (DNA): TGTGCCTGGAGTGCGGACAGGGGGCGATCGGGAAACACCATATATTTT. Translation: CAWSADRGRSGNTIYF.

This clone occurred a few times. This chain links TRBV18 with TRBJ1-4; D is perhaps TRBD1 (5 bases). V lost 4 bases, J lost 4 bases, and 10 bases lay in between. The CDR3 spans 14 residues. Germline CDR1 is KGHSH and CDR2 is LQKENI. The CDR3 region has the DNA TGTGCCAGCTCACAAACGGGGCTTAATGAAAAACTGTTTTTT. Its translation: CASSQTGLNEKLFF. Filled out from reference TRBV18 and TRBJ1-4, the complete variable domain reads NAGVMQNPRHLVRRRGQEARLRCSPMKGHSHVYWYRQLPEEGLKFMVYLQKENIIDESGMPKERFSAEFPKEGPSILRIQQVVRGDSAAYFCASSQTGLNEKLFFGSGTQLSVL.

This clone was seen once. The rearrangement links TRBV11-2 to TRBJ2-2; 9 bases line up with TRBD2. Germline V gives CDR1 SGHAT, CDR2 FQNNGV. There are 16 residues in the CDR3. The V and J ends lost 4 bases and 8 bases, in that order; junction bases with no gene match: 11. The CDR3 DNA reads TGTGCCAGCAGCTCCTGGCGGGAGGGGCGTCGGGGGGAGCTGTTTTTT. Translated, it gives CASSSWREGRRGELFF.

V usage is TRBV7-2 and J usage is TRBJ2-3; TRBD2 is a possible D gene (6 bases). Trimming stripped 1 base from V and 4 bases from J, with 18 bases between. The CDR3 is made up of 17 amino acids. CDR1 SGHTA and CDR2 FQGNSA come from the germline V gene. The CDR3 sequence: CASSLERLGIGADTQYF. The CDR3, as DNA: TGTGCCAGCAGCTTAGAGCGACTAGGGATAGGAGCAGATACGCAGTATTTT.

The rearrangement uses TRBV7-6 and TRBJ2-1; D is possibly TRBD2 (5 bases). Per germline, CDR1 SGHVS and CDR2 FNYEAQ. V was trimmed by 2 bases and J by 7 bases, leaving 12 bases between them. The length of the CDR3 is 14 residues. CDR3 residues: CASSLTSILNEQFF. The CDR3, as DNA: TGTGCCAGCAGCTTAACTAGTATCCTAAATGAGCAGTTCTTC.

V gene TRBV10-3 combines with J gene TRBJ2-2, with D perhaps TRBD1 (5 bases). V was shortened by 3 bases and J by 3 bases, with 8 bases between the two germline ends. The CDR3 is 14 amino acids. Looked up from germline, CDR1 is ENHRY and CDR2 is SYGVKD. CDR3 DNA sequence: TGTGCCATCAGTGATCAGGGTCACACCGGGGAGCTGTTTTTT. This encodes CAISDQGHTGELFF.

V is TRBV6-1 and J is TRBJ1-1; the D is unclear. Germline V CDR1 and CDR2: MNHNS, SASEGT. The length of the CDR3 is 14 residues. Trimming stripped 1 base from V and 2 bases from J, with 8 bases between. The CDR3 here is CASSEVWENTEAFF. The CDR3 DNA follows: TGTGCCAGCAGTGAAGTCTGGGAAAACACTGAAGCTTTCTTT.

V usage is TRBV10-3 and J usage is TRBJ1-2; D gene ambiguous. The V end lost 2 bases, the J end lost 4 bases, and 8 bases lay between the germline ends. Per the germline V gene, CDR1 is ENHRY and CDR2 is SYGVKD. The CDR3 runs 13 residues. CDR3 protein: CAISEAGSYGYTF. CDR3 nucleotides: TGTGCCATCAGTGAGGCGGGTAGCTATGGCTACACCTTC.

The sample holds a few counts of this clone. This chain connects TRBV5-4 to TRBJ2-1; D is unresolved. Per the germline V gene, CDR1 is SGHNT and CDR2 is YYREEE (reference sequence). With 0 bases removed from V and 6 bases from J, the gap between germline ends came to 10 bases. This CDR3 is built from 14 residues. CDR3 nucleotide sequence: TGTGCCAGCAGCTTGGCCGGCATCAGCAATGAGCAGTTCTTC. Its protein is CASSLAGISNEQFF.

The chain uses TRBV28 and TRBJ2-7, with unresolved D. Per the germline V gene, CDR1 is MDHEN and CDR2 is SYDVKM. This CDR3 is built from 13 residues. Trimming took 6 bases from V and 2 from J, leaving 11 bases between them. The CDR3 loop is CASRGGETYEQYF. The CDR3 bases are TGTGCCAGCAGGGGTGGGGAAACCTACGAGCAGTACTTC. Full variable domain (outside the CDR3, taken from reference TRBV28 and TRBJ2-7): DVKVTQSSRYLVKRTGEKVFLECVQDMDHENMFWYRQDPGLGLRLIYFSYDVKMKEKGDIPEGYSVSREKKERFSLILESASTNQTSMYLCASRGGETYEQYFGPGTRLTVT.

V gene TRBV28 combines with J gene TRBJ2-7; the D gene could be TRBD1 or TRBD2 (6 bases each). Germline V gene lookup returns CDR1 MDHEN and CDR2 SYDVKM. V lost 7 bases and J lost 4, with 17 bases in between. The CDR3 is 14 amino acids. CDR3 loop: CASTTLGGRYEQYF. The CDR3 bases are TGTGCCAGCACGACTCTGGGGGGCCGATACGAGCAGTACTTC.

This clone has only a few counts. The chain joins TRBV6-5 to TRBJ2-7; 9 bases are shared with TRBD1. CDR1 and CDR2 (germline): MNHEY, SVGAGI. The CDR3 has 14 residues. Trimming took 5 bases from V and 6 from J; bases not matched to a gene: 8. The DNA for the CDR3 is TGTGCCAGCAGTAACCCCAGGACAGGGGTCGAGCAGTACTTC. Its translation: CASSNPRTGVEQYF.